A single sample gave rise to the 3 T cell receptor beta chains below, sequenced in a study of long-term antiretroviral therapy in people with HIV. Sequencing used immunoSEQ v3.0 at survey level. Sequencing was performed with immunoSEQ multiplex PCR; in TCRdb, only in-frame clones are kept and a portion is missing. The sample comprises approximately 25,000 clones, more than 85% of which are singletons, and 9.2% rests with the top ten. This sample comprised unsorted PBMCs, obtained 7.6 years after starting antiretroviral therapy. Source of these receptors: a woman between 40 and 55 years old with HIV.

The CDR3 reads CASSWGLEVDTQYF. CDR3 nucleotide sequence: TGCGCCAGCAGCTGGGGACTAGAGGTAGATACGCAGTATTTT. The chain uses TRBV5-1 and TRBJ2-3, with TRBD2 matching over 8 bases. Looked up from germline, CDR1 is SGHRS and CDR2 is YFSETQ. Germline trimming cut 3 bases from V and 5 bases from J; bases unmatched to any gene: 5. The CDR3 is 14 amino acids.

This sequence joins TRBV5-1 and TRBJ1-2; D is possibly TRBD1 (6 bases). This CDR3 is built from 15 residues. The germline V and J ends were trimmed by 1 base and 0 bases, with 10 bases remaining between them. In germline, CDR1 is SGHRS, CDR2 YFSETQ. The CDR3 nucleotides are TGCGCCAGCAGCTTGATGACAGGAGCTAACTATGGCTACACCTTC. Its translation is CASSLMTGANYGYTF.

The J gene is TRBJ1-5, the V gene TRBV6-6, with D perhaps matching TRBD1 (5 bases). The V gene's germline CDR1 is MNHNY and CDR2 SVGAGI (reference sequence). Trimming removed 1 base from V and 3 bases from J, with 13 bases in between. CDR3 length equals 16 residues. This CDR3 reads CASSYWQGDDNQPQHF. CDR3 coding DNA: TGTGCCAGCAGTTACTGGCAGGGTGATGACAATCAGCCCCAGCATTTT.